This paragraph reports one TCR beta chain. Its antigen is still unknown. No base quality information exists; no much larger clone differs at one position. Libraries came from the immunoSEQ multiplex PCR assay. Processing in the source paper ran as follows. To diagnose cytomegalovirus status from the catalog of TCR beta chain sequences, a statistical classification framework was built. TCRdb stores this immuneACCESS table with in-frame sequences only. Part of the clones is absent; in the studies checked, under half of the shortfall reflects unresolved V genes, and no reason is known for the rest. V and J calls and clone size are those listed in that table; D and trimming were worked out from the DNA. The sample table lists about 89,000 clones, roughly 80% of them with a count of one. The ten largest clonotypes hold about 12% of the sample. The data derive from a study of cytomegalovirus exposure and HLA in healthy donors (dated by TCRdb to 2016 to 2017). For context, the study as a whole: According to a later analysis, one platform produced both the 110 or so validation repertoires and the 670 or so repertoires of the first cohort. The study aimed to test whether signatures of past pathogen exposure could be identified by cataloging public T cell receptors. A separate validation cohort of some 130 different subjects was used in addition to the 666-subject first cohort. To predict cytomegalovirus infection status, the study brought together high-throughput TCR immunosequencing, statistical association of individual TCRs with disease status, and machine learning. Study-level results and caveats: It was suggested by the authors that the approach could potentially be generalized to other disease states and immunological phenotypes. In a later analysis, TCRs clustered in the first cohort were found to also tend to co-occur in the roughly 130 validation repertoires, with around 94% of cluster scores above 0. Most TCR sequences were seen in very few donors, while some public TCRs were found in many individuals. In both the original and validation cohorts, the classifier was reported to diagnose cytomegalovirus status with high specificity and sensitivity. All 110 or so repertoires were used to score co-occurrence in the validation cohort in a later analysis, because that analysis had no HLA typing for the cohort. In vitro tests confirmed that a few of the cytomegalovirus-associated TCR beta chains recognize cytomegalovirus antigens. A total of roughly 160 TCR beta chains were listed by the study as associated with cytomegalovirus.

The donors were included in the validation cohort of around 120 subjects, a group kept apart from the approximately 700-subject first cohort. Trimming accounts for 8 bases at V and 3 bases at J, while the number of junction bases matched to no gene is 9. Counted from cysteine to phenylalanine, this CDR3 has 14 amino acids. Only CDR3 DNA is held: 42 bases, read in frame from base 1. For CDR1 and CDR2, the germline V gene lists MNHEY and SVGAGI. The clonotype originates from a woman younger than 35 in good health and CMV-seropositive. The sequence links TRBV6-5 to TRBJ1-2; 7 central nucleotides agree with TRBD1. The sequencing sample was made of PBMCs. This receptor has the CDR3 CASGLGDRDYGYTF. The bases are TGTGCCAGCGGGTTGGGTGACAGGGACTATGGCTACACCTTC.